The next 6 T cell receptor beta chains were all read from a single sample in a study of T cells after posttransplantation cyclophosphamide. Some clones are missing from TCRdb's copy, which holds only in-frame ones; the method was immunoSEQ multiplex PCR. This table has tens of thousands of clones, around 73% appearing once. Sample: memory CD4+ T cells sorted from PBMCs. These receptors originate from a woman aged 60-70 years in good health, CMV-negative, and a related stem cell transplant donor.

This clone was counted a few times. The V call is TRBV29-1, the J call TRBJ1-2; no reliable D call. CDR3 length: 12 residues. Germline loops: CDR1 SQVTM, CDR2 ANQGSEA. V was cut by 3 bases and J by 4 bases, with 9 bases left in between. DNA for the CDR3: TGCAGCGTTGACAGACTGGGCTATGGCTACACCTTC. Its protein is CSVDRLGYGYTF.

The chain uses TRBV7-3 and TRBJ2-7; 10 positions match TRBD2. The CDR3 has 13 amino acids. V lost 6 bases to trimming and J lost 9 bases; unmatched junction nucleotides: 8. Per germline, CDR1 SGHTA and CDR2 FQGTGA. Here the CDR3 reads CASSREREGVQYF. The CDR3 nucleotides read TGTGCCAGCAGTCGGGAGCGGGAGGGCGTGCAGTACTTC.

This clone was seen a handful of times. The genes are TRBV27 and TRBJ1-1, with 7 bases that match TRBD1. From germline, CDR1 is MNHEY and CDR2 SMNVEV (reference sequence). This CDR3 has 16 residues. The trim removed 3 bases at V and 1 base at J, leaving 8 bases unmatched. CDR3 in DNA: TGTGCCAGCAGTTTTTTCGTGACAGGGAAGAACACTGAAGCTTTCTTT. As protein: CASSFFVTGKNTEAFF.

The chain combines TRBV15 with TRBJ1-3; D is unclear. CDR3 length: 20 residues. Germline CDR1 and CDR2: LNHNV and YYDKDF (reference sequence). V was pared by 0 bases and J by 0 bases, with 21 bases between. The CDR3 DNA reads as TGTGCCACCAGCAGAGATGGCCGAGATGGGCAGTTTTACTCTGGAAACACCATATATTTT. Its protein product is CATSRDGRDGQFYSGNTIYF.

This clone has a handful of counts. The chain couples TRBV30 to TRBJ1-4; TRBD1 matches 7 bases. Looked up from germline, CDR1 is GTSNPN and CDR2 is SVGIG (reference sequence). The CDR3 sequence is 13 residues long. Unmatched junction bases numbered 7, after V lost 4 bases and J lost 8 bases. For the CDR3, the DNA is TGTGCCTGGAATGGACAGGTTGGAGAAAAACTGTTTTTT. The encoded protein is CAWNGQVGEKLFF.

The chain has TRBV30 and TRBJ1-2; D uncertain. This CDR3 is built from 13 residues. With 2 bases removed from V and 3 bases from J, the gap between germline ends came to 10 bases. The germline CDR1 and CDR2 sequences are GTSNPN and SVGIG (reference sequence). The CDR3 sequence is CAWSIGAYYGYTF. Here the CDR3 DNA reads TGTGCCTGGAGTATCGGAGCCTACTATGGCTACACCTTC.